The clone carrying this T cell receptor (beta chain) was seen a single time. The data stem from a study of blood T cell repertoires in COVID-19. Study summary: Samples representing acute and convalescent COVID-19 were sourced from the United States, Italy and Spain.

Patients at the Seattle site were enrolled during active infection and followed longitudinally. Study processing details: Using reference gene primer amplification, nucleated cell counts were estimated. Only in-frame clones appear in the TCRdb table, and some are missing; sequencing was by immunoSEQ multiplex PCR. D and trimming come from the DNA, and the V and J calls and clone size come from that table. This sample has more than 200,000 clones, with around nine tenths found just once. CDR1 is SGHTA and CDR2 is FQGTGA in the germline V gene. Trimming took 0 bases from V and 9 from J; bases not matched to a gene: 6. This CDR3 is built from 15 residues.

Sequencing was done on a sample of peripheral blood. The sequence was obtained from an older woman with COVID-19, enrolled during active disease. The chain carries TRBV7-3 and TRBJ2-1, with TRBD2 matching over 9 bases. CDR3 sequence: CASSLTAGGPPEQFF. CDR3 DNA sequence: TGTGCCAGCAGCTTAACGGCGGGAGGGCCCCCTGAGCAGTTCTTC.